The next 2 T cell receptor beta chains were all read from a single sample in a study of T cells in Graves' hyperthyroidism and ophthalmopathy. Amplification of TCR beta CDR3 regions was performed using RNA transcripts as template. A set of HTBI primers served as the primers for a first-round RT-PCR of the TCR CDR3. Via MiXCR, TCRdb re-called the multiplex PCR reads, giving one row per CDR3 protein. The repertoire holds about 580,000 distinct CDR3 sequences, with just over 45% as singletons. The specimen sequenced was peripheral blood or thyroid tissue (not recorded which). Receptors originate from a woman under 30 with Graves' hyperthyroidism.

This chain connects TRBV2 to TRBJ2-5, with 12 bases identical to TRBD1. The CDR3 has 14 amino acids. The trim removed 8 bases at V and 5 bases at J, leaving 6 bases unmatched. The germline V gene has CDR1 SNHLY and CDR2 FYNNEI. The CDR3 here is CASGGTGGDETQYF. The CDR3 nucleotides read TGTGCCAGCGGCGGGACAGGGGGCGACGAGACCCAGTACTTC. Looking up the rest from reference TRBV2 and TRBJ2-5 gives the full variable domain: EPEVTQTPSHQVTQMGQEVILRCVPISNHLYFYWYRQILGQKVEFLVSFYNNEISEKSEIFDDQFSVERPDGSNFTLKIRSTKLEDSAMYFCASGGTGGDETQYFGPGTRLLVL.

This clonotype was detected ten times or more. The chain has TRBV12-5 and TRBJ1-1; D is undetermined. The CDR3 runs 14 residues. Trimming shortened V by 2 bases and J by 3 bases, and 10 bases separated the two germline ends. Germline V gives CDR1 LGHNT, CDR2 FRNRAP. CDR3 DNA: TGTGCTAGTGGTTTGAGAGAGGTGGACACTGAAGCTTTCTTT. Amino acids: CASGLREVDTEAFF.